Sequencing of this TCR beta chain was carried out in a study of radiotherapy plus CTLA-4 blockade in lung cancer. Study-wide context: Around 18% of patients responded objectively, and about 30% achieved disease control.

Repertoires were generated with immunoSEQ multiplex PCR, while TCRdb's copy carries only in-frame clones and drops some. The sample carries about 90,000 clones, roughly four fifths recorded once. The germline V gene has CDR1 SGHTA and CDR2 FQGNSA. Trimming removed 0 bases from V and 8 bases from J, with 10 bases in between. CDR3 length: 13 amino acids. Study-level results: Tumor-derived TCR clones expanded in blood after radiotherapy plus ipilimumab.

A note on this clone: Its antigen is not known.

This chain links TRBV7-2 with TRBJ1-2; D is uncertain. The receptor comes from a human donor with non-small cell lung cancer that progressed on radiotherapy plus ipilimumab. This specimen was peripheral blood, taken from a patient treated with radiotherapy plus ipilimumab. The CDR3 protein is CASSLAWRGGYTF. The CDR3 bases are TGTGCCAGCAGCTTAGCCTGGCGAGGGGGCTACACCTTC.